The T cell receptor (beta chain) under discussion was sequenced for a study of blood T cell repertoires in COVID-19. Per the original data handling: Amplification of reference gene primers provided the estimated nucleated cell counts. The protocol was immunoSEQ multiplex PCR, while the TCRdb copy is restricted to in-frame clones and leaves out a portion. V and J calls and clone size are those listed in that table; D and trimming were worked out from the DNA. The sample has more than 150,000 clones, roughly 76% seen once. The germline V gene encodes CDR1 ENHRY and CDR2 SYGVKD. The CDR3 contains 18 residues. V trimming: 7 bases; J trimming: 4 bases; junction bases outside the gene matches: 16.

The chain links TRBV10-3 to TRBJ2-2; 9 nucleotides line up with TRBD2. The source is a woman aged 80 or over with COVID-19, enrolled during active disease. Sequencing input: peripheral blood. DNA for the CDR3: TGTGCCATCAATCCCGGAACCAGGGCAGCGGGAGGCACCGGGGAGCTGTTTTTT. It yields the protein CAINPGTRAAGGTGELFF.